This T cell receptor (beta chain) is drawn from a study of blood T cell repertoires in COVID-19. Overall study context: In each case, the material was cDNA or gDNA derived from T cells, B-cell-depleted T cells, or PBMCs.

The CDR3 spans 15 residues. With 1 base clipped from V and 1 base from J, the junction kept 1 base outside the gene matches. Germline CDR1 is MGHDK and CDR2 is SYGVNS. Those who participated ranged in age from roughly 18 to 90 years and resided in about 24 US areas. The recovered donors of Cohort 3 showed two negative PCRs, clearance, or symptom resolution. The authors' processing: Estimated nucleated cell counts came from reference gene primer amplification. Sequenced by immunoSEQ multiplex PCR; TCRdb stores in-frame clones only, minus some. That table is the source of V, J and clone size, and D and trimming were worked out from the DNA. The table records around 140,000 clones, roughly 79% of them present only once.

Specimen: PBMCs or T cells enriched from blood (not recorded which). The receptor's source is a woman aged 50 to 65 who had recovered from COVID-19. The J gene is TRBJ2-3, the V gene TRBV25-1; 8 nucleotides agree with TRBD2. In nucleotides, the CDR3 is TGTGCCAGCAGTGAATTAGCGGGACGCACAGATACGCAGTATTTT. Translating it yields CASSELAGRTDTQYF. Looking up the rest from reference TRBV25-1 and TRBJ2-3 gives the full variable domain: EADIYQTPRYLVIGTGKKITLECSQTMGHDKMYWYQQDPGMELHLIHYSYGVNSTEKGDLSSESTVSRIRTEHFPLTLESARPSHTSQYLCASSELAGRTDTQYFGPGTRLTVL.